This is a list of T cell receptor beta chains from one sample in a study of blood T cell repertoires in COVID-19. The repertoire was sequenced with immunoSEQ multiplex PCR; TCRdb's copy has only in-frame clones and lacks some. The repertoire holds approximately 82,000 clones, with around 88% as singletons. The sample comprised PBMCs or T cells enriched from blood (not recorded which). These receptors were taken from a woman between 50 and 59 years old with acute COVID-19. Both conserved end residues are part of each CDR3. D genes are given only for firm matches. A clone size is listed for some rows: how often the clone was seen (once, few, many), or a class if it is expanded.

j_call v_call clone_size d_call cdr3_nt cdr3_aa
TRBJ2-1 TRBV3-1/TRBV3-2 . . TGTGCCAGCAGGTACAGGGCGGATGAGCAGTTCTTC CASRYRADEQFF
TRBJ2-4 TRBV3-1/TRBV3-2 . TRBD2 TGTGCCAGCAGCCCGGGACTAGCGGGGCGGATGGCCAAAAACATTCAGTACTTC CASSPGLAGRMAKNIQYF
TRBJ1-1 TRBV18 . . TGTGCCAGCTCACTTGACAGGTTTAACACTGAAGCTTTCTTT CASSLDRFNTEAFF
TRBJ1-5 TRBV12-3/TRBV12-4 . . TGTGCCAGCAGTTCAGGGTGGCGTCAGCCCCAGCATTTT CASSSGWRQPQHF
TRBJ1-1 TRBV14 . . TGTGCCAGCAGCCAAGGGGGCCAAGCTTTCTTT CASSQGGQAFF
TRBJ1-2 TRBV4-1 . . TGCGCCAGCAGCCAAAGCGGAGGGAAAAGGGAAGGCTACACCTTC CASSQSGGKREGYTF
TRBJ2-5 TRBV4-1 . TRBD2 TGCGCCAGCAGCCAAAGGGCCCTCGCAGGGTTTGCGGGAGAAGGGGAGACCCAGTACTTC CASSQRALAGFAGEGETQYF
TRBJ1-1 TRBV10-3 . . TGTGCCATCAGTACAGGACCCCCAGGTGAAGCTTTCTTT CAISTGPPGEAFF
TRBJ1-4 TRBV15 . . TGTGCCACCAGCAGAACTTACACACTAAATGAAAAACTGTTTTTT CATSRTYTLNEKLFF
TRBJ2-1 TRBV18 . TRBD2 TGTGCCAGCTCACCAGGATTCGGACTAGCGGGAATCGGTGAGCAGTTCTTC CASSPGFGLAGIGEQFF
TRBJ1-3 TRBV6-6 . . TGTGCCAGCGGTCAGGGGCAATCTGGAAACACCATATATTTT CASGQGQSGNTIYF
TRBJ2-5 TRBV5-1 . TRBD1 TGCGCCAGCAGCGCTTCTCAGGGGGCGGGTGAGACCCAGTACTTC CASSASQGAGETQYF
TRBJ1-2 TRBV28 once . TGTGCCAGCACATCAGGGTCCATAGGCTACACCTTC CASTSGSIGYTF
TRBJ2-3 TRBV7-9 . . TGTGCCAGCAGCTCACCGTTACAGGGTCTAGATACGCAGTATTTT CASSSPLQGLDTQYF
TRBJ2-5 TRBV27 . TRBD1 TGTGCCAGCAGCACCCGGGACAGGGGAGAGACCCAGTACTTC CASSTRDRGETQYF
TRBJ2-4 TRBV4-2 . . TGTGCCAGCAGCCGCCTTTCAGGAGGAGGTAACCGGTACTTC CASSRLSGGGNRYF
TRBJ1-5 TRBV7-2 . . TGTGCCAGCAGCTTACAGGGGAACAATCAGCCCCAGCATTTT CASSLQGNNQPQHF
TRBJ1-2 TRBV19 once TRBD1 TGTGCCAGTAGTATAACACGCGACAGGGCCTATGGCTACACCTTC CASSITRDRAYGYTF
TRBJ1-1 TRBV4-2 . TRBD1 TGTGCCAGCAGCCAAGGACAGGGGGAAAACACTGAAGCTTTCTTT CASSQGQGENTEAFF
TRBJ1-5 TRBV27 . TRBD1 TGTGCCAGCAGTCCACAGGGGGCGAATCAGCCCCAGCATTTT CASSPQGANQPQHF
TRBJ1-1 TRBV10-3 . TRBD1 TGTGCCATCAGTATCACAAAGGGACAGGGGGCGAACACTGAAGCTTTCTTT CAISITKGQGANTEAFF
TRBJ1-3 TRBV9 . . TGTGCCAGCAGCGTAGCTACGCAGGGGTTAGCTGGAAACACCATATATTTT CASSVATQGLAGNTIYF
TRBJ2-7 TRBV11-2 once TRBD1 TGTGCCAGCAGCCCAAACAGGGGCGAGCAGTACTTC CASSPNRGEQYF
TRBJ2-1 TRBV5-1 . . TGCGCCAGCAACGAATTAGCGGATGGCAATGAGCAGTTCTTC CASNELADGNEQFF
TRBJ1-3 TRBV28 . . TGTGCCAGCAGTTTAAGTATCTGGCAGGGAGGAAACACCATATATTTT CASSLSIWQGGNTIYF
TRBJ2-1 TRBV15 . TRBD1 TGTGCCACCAGCAGAGATCCCCAGGGGGCGGTTGAGCAGTTCTTC CATSRDPQGAVEQFF
TRBJ2-7 TRBV5-1 . TRBD1 TGCGCCAGCAGCTCGTTACAGGGGGCAACTTACGAGCAGTACTTC CASSSLQGATYEQYF
TRBJ2-2 TRBV7-9 . TRBD2 TGTGCCAGCAGCTTAGCGGGACTAGCTGGGGAGCTGTTTTTT CASSLAGLAGELFF
TRBJ1-1 TRBV12-5 . . TGTGCTAGTGGTTTGGTTTTGGGGCCAGGCTACATGAACACTGAAGCTTTCTTT CASGLVLGPGYMNTEAFF
TRBJ1-1 TRBV10-3 . TRBD1 TGTGCCATCAGTGAGGTGGGACAGGGTTGGACTGAAGCTTTCTTT CAISEVGQGWTEAFF
TRBJ2-1 TRBV11-2 few . TGTGCCAGCAGCCCCGGGAACCACCGGGGGAATGAGCAGTTCTTC CASSPGNHRGNEQFF
TRBJ2-7 TRBV4-2 few TRBD2 TGTGCCAGCAGCCTCCGTAGCGGGAAGGCAGTCTACGAGCAGTACTTC CASSLRSGKAVYEQYF
TRBJ1-4 TRBV10-3 . . TGTGCCATCGGCAGGGCCAATGAAAAACTGTTTTTT CAIGRANEKLFF
TRBJ1-1 TRBV9 . . TGTGCCAGCAGCGCCCTTGTGGGGGGGCTCACTGAAGCTTTCTTT CASSALVGGLTEAFF
TRBJ1-5 TRBV3-1/TRBV3-2 . . TGTGCCAGCAGCCCGCAAGCGGGGAATCAGCCCCAGCATTTT CASSPQAGNQPQHF
TRBJ1-2 TRBV27 . . TGTGCCAGCAGTTTAGCCGGGGTTTACAACTATGGCTACACCTTC CASSLAGVYNYGYTF
TRBJ2-2 TRBV30 . TRBD2 TGTGCCTGGAGTCGCCTAGCGGGCTATGATACCGGGGAGCTGTTTTTT CAWSRLAGYDTGELFF
TRBJ1-2 TRBV11-2 . . . CASSFGEGAQF
TRBJ2-1 TRBV27 . TRBD1 TGTGCCAGCAACAGAGACAGGGAGCCCTACAATGAGCAGTTCTTC CASNRDREPYNEQFF
TRBJ1-2 TRBV5-8 . . TGTGCCAGCAGCCCCGACACCAACTATGGCTACACCTTC CASSPDTNYGYTF
TRBJ2-6 TRBV7-9 . TRBD2 TGTGCCAGCAGCCGAGCGGGAGCTGGGGCCAACGTCCTGACTTTC CASSRAGAGANVLTF
TRBJ2-7 TRBV19 . . TGTGCCAGTAGTAGGAATAGGGGCGACGAGCAGTACTTC CASSRNRGDEQYF
TRBJ2-5 TRBV11-2 . . TGTGCCAGCAGCTTAAGCACGGGGACCCAGTACTTC CASSLSTGTQYF
TRBJ1-1 TRBV27 . . TGTGCCAGCGCGCGGTCGAAGGGGGGGGTTGGCACTGAAGCTTTCTTT CASARSKGGVGTEAFF
TRBJ1-1 TRBV2 . TRBD1 TGTGCCAGCAACCCAATCGGACAGGGCTCCCTTGAAGCTTTCTTT CASNPIGQGSLEAFF
TRBJ1-1 TRBV6-5 . . TGTGCCAGCAGTTACTCGATCGTGGCGGCCCCTGAAGCTTTCTTT CASSYSIVAAPEAFF